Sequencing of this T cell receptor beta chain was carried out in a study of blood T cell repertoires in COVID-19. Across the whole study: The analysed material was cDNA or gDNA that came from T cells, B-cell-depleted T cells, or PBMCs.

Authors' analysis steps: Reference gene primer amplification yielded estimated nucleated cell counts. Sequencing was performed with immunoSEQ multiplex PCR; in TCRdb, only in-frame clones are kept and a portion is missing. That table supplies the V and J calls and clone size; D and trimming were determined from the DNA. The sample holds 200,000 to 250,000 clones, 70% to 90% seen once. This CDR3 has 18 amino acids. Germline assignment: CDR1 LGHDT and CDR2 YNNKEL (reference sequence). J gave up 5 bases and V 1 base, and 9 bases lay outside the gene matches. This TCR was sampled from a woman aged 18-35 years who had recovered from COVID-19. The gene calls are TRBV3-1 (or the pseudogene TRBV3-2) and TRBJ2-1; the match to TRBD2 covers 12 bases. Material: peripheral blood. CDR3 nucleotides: TGTGCCAGCAGCCAAGTATCGTCTAGCGGGAGGGACAACAATGAGCAGTTCTTC. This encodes CASSQVSSSGRDNNEQFF.